This T cell receptor (beta chain) comes out of a study of CXCR3-negative and CXCR3-positive naive CD8 T cells (dated by TCRdb to between 2017 and 2020). Broadly, across the study: In total, about 150 million TRB reads were obtained, corresponding to roughly 1.5 +/- 0.3 million reads per library. The diversity and physicochemical repertoire analyses included 11 donors pooled from two independent experiments. TRBV-TRBJ cluster analysis included naive subsets from about five donors and memory cells from 3 donors.

For each CD8+ T cell subset, flow sorting was done in triplicate, and 250,000 to 300,000 cells per subset went directly into RLT lysis buffer. Naive CD8+ T cells were defined stringently as CD45RO-CCR7+CD27+CD95- to exclude memory contaminants. Using standard density gradient centrifugation, peripheral blood mononuclear cells were isolated from buffy coats. A FACSAria III was used to flow-sort naive CXCR3-negative and CXCR3-positive CD8+ T cells. An RNeasy Mini Kit was used to extract total RNA from the sorted cells. Regarding this clonotype: The antigen it binds to is not known.

For sequencing, a NextSeq 550 was employed. The Human TCR Profiling Kit (MiLaboratory) was used to make UMI-labeled 5' RACE TRB cDNA libraries. cDNA synthesis used the entire amount of extracted RNA, and PCR amplification then used the entire amount of cDNA produced. Libraries were prepared in parallel with an identical number of PCR cycles. In the original analysis: About 50,000 +/- 10,000 unique UMI-labeled TRB cDNA molecules per library were extracted with MIGEC and MiXCR, with at least two reads per UMI required. An average of around 40,000 +/- 10,000 functional in-frame TRB CDR3 nucleotide clonotypes without stop codons was found per library. After downsampling to 5000 UMI-labeled TRB molecules per sample, diversity metrics such as normalized Shannon-Wiener and Chao1 were calculated in VDJtools. VDJtools was used to calculate clonotype-size-weighted physicochemical properties of the central five CDR3 residues, namely interaction energy, strength, volume and Kidera factor 4. After the reads were reprocessed by TCRdb, one entry was made per CDR3 protein sequence, with no DNA. The authors' filters were not applied to this entry. This sample's listing comprises about 81,000 distinct CDR3 sequences. Together, the top ten hold about 1.4% of the sample.

Here is what the overall study found, with its caveats: TRBV-TRBJ usage was similar between naive CXCR3-negative and CXCR3-positive cells from the same donor, while memory cells showed distinct patterns. Surface CD5, linked to self-reactivity in mice, was comparable between naive subsets; TCR interaction strength was therefore also inferred from TRB CDR3 physicochemical properties. Repertoire diversity was comparably high in both naive subsets but much lower in memory CD8+ T cells. Because CXCR3 expression was partially decreased after cryopreservation, freshly isolated PBMCs were used for most assays. TRB CDR3s from CXCR3-positive naive cells showed higher hydrophobicity (lower Kidera factor 4), lower energy, and higher strength and volume indices than CXCR3-negative naive cells.

The TCR was taken from a human donor in good health. Some clones in this sample may be carry-over from other donors' samples. The specimen sequenced was naive CXCR3- CD8+ T cells from blood. The cell subset or site label on this specimen signifies: CD45RO-CCR7+CD27+CD95- naive CD8+ T cells lacking CXCR3 (TNR3-).

For the CDR3, the sequence is CSVTSGMVDEQFF. The chain is encoded by TRBV29-1 joined to TRBJ2-1; TCRdb proposes TRBD1, but this gene call is untestable without DNA. The germline V gene provides CDR1 SQVTM and CDR2 ANQGSEA. The CDR3 runs 13 amino acids, cysteine and phenylalanine included. The entry carries no DNA sequence.